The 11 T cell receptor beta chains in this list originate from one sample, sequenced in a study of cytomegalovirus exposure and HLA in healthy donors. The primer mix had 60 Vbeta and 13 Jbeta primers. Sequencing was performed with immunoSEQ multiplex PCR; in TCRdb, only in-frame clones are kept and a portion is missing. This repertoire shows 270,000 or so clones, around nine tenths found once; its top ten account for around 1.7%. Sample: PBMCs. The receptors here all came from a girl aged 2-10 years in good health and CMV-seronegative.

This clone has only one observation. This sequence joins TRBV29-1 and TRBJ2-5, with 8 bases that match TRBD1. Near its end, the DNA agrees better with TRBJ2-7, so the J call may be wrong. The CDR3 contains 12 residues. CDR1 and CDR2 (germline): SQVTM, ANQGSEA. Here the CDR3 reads CSVAGTGYEQYF. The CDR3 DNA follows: TGCAGCGTAGCCGGGACAGGCTACGAGCAGTACTTC.

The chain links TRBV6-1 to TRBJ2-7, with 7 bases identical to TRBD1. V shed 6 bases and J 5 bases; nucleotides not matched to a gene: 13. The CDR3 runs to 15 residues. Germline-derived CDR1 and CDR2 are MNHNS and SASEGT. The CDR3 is CASSPRGQIPDEQYF. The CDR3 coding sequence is TGTGCCAGCAGCCCACGGGGACAGATCCCGGACGAGCAGTACTTC.

The CDR3 reads CASILSGGGQETQYF. CDR3 in DNA: TGTGCCAGCATTTTAAGCGGGGGAGGTCAAGAGACCCAGTACTTC. The chain has TRBV2 and TRBJ2-5, with 8 bases matching TRBD2. Germline V gives CDR1 SNHLY, CDR2 FYNNEI. The trim removed 7 bases at V and 2 bases at J, leaving 9 bases unmatched. This CDR3 is built from 15 residues.

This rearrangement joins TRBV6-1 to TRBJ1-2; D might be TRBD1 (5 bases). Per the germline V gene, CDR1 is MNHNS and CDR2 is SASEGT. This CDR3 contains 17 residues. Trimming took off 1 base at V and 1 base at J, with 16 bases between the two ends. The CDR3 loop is CASSEGVGEDFNYGYTF. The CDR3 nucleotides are TGTGCCAGCAGTGAAGGGGTAGGGGAGGATTTTAACTATGGCTACACCTTC.

CDR3 bases: TGTGCCAGCAGCCCTCGACAGGGGGCGGGCAATGAGCAGTTCTTC. Protein: CASSPRQGAGNEQFF. This chain uses TRBV6-5 with TRBJ2-1; 10 bases match TRBD1. J was trimmed by 6 bases and V by 6 bases; bases with no gene match: 8. CDR3 length: 15 amino acids. CDR1 and CDR2 (germline): MNHEY, SVGAGI.

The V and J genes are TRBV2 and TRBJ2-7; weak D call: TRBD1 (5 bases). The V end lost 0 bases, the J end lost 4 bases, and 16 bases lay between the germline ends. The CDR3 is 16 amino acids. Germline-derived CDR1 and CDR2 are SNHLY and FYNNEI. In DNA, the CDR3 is TGTGCCAGCAGTGAAGCCAGGGTGGCTGTTTGGTACGAGCAGTACTTC. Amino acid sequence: CASSEARVAVWYEQYF.

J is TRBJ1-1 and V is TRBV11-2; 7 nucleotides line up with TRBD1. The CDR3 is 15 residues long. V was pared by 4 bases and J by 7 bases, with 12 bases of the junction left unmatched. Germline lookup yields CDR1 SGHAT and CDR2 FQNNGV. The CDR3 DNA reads TGTGCCAGCAGCTCCAGGGGGTTGGAGGACGGTGAAGCTTTCTTT. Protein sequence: CASSSRGLEDGEAFF.

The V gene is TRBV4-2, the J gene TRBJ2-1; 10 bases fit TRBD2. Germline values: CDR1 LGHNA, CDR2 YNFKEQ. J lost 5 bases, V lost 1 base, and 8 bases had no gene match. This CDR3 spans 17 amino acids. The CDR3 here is CASSQVIPSGRDNEQFF. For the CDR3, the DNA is TGTGCCAGCAGCCAAGTAATTCCTAGCGGGAGAGACAATGAGCAGTTCTTC.

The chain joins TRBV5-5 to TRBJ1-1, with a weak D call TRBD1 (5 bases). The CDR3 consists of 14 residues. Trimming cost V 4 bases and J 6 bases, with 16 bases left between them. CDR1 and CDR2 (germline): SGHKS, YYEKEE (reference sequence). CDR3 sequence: CASSLQTDRSEAFF. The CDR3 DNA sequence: TGTGCCAGCAGCCTCCAGACAGACCGCTCTGAAGCTTTCTTT.

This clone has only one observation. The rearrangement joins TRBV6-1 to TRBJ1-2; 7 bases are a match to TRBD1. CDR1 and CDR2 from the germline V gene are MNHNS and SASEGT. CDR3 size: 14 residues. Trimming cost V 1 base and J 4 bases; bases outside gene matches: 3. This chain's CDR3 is CASSEEGAVYGYTF. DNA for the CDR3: TGTGCCAGCAGTGAAGAGGGGGCGGTCTATGGCTACACCTTC.

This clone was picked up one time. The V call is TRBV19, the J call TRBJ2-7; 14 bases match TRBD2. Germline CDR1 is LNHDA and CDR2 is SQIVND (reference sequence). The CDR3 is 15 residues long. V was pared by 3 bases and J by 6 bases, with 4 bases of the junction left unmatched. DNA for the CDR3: TGTGCCAGTAGTATTGGACTAGCGGGAGGAACCGAGCAGTACTTC. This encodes CASSIGLAGGTEQYF.